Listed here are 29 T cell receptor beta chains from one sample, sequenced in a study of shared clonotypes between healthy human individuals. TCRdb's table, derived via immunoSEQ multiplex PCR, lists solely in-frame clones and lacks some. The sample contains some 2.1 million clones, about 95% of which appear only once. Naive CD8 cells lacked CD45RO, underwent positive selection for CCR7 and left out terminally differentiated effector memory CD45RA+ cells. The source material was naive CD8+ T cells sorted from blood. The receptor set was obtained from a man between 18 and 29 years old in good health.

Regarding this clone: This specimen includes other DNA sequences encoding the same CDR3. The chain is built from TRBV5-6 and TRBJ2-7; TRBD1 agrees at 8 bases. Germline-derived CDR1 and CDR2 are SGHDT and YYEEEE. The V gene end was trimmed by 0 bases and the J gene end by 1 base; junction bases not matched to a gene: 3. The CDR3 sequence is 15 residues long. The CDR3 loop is CASSLGQGLSYEQYF. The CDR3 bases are TGTGCCAGCAGCTTGGGACAGGGGTTGTCCTACGAGCAGTACTTC.

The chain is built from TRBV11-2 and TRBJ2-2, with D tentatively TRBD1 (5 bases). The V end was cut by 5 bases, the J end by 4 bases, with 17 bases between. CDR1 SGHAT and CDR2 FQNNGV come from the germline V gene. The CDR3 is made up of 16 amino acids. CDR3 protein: CASSQTEYSLTGELFF. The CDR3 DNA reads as TGTGCCAGCAGCCAGACAGAATATTCGCTCACCGGGGAGCTGTTTTTT. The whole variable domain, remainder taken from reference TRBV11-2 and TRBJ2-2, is EAGVAQSPRYKIIEKRQSVAFWCNPISGHATLYWYQQILGQGPKLLIQFQNNGVVDDSQLPKDRFSAERLKGVDSTLKIQPAKLEDSAVYLCASSQTEYSLTGELFFGEGSRLTVL.

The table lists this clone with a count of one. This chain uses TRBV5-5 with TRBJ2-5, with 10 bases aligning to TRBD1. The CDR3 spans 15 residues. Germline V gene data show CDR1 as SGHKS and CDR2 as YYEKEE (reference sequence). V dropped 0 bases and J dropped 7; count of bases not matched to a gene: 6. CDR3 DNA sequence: TGTGCCAGCAGCTTGGAGGACAGGGGGGTTCTGACCCAGTACTTC. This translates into CASSLEDRGVLTQYF.

CDR3: CASSWGRAYEQYF. CDR3 DNA sequence: TGTGCCAGCAGCTGGGGACGAGCCTACGAGCAGTACTTC. The chain carries TRBV5-6 and TRBJ2-7; either TRBD1 or TRBD2 may supply D (5 bases each). This CDR3 is 13 amino acids long. The V gene's germline CDR1 is SGHDT and CDR2 YYEEEE. V was pared by 3 bases and J by 2 bases, with 9 bases between.

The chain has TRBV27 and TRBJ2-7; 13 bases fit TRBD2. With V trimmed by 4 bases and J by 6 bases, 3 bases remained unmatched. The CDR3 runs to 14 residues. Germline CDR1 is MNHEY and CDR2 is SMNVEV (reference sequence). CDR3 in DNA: TGTGCCAGCAGTTCAGGGACTAGCGGGACCGAGCAGTACTTC. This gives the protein CASSSGTSGTEQYF.

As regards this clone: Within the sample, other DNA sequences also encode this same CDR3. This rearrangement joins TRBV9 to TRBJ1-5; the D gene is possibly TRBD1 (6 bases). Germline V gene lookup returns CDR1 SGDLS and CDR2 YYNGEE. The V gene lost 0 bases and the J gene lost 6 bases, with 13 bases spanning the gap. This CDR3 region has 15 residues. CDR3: CASSVGGGSGQPQHF. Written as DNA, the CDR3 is TGTGCCAGCAGCGTAGGTGGGGGCTCGGGTCAGCCCCAGCATTTT.

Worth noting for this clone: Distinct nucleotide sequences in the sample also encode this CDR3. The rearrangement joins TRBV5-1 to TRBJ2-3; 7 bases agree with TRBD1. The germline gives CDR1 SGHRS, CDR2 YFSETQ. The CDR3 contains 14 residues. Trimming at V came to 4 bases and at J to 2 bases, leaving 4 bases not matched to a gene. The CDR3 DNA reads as TGCGCCAGCAGCCCGGGGACAGACACAGATACGCAGTATTTT. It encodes CASSPGTDTDTQYF.

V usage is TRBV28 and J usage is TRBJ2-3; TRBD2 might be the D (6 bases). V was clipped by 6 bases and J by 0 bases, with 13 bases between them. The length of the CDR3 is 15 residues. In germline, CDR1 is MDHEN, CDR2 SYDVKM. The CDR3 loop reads CASRKHGSSTDTQYF. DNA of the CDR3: TGTGCCAGCAGGAAACACGGGAGTAGCACAGATACGCAGTATTTT.

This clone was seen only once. CDR3: CASSMGTRSGYTF. CDR3 DNA sequence: TGTGCCAGTAGTATGGGGACGAGGAGTGGCTACACCTTC. This chain links TRBV19 with TRBJ1-2; a weak D match, TRBD1 (5 bases). CDR3 length: 13 amino acids. Germline-derived CDR1 and CDR2 are LNHDA and SQIVND (reference sequence). Trimming took off 3 bases at V and 7 bases at J, with 12 bases between the two ends.

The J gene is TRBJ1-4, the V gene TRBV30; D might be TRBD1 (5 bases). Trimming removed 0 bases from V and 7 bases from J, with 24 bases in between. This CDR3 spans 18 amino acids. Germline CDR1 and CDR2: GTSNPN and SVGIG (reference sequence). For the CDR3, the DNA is TGTGCCTGGAGTGTACGGGGGAGGCAGGCGGGAGAAGGTGAAAAACTGTTTTTT. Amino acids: CAWSVRGRQAGEGEKLFF.

The CDR3 nucleotides read TGCGCCAGCAGCCAAGAGGAGCGGGGGGGGTTCCCAGATACGCAGTATTTT. Translation gives CASSQEERGGFPDTQYF. The chain links TRBV4-1 to TRBJ2-3, with 10 bases aligning to TRBD2. V trimming: 0 bases; J trimming: 4 bases; junction bases outside the gene matches: 7. Germline values: CDR1 MGHRA, CDR2 YSYEKL. CDR3 length: 17 residues.

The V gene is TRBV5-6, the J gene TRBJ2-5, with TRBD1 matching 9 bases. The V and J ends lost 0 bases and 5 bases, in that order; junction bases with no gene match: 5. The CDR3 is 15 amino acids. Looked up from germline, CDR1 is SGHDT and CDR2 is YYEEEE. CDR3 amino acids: CASSLEDRGKETQYF. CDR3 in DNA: TGTGCCAGCAGCTTGGAAGACAGGGGGAAGGAGACCCAGTACTTC.

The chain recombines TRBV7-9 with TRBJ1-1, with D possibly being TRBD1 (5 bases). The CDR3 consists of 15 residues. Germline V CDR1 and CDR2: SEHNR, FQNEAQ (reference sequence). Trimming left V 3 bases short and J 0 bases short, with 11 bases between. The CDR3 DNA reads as TGTGCCAGCAGCTTCGGGGCGCATATGAACACTGAAGCTTTCTTT. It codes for CASSFGAHMNTEAFF.

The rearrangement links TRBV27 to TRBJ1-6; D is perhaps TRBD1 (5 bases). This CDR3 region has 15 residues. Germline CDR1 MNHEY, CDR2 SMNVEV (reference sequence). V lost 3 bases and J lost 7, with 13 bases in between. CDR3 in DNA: TGTGCCAGCAGTTTTACGGGACCAATGAATTCACCCCTCCACTTT. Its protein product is CASSFTGPMNSPLHF.

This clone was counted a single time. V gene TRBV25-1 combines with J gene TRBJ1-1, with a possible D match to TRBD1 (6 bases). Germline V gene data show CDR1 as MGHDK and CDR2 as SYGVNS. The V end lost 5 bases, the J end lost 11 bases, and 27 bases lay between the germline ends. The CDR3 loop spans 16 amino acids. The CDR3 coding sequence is TGTGCCAGCAGTCAAACAGGGATAATCTCTCAACAGCGGGCTTTCTTT. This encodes CASSQTGIISQQRAFF. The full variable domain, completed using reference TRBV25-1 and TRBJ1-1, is EADIYQTPRYLVIGTGKKITLECSQTMGHDKMYWYQQDPGMELHLIHYSYGVNSTEKGDLSSESTVSRIRTEHFPLTLESARPSHTSQYLCASSQTGIISQQRAFFGQGTRLTVV.

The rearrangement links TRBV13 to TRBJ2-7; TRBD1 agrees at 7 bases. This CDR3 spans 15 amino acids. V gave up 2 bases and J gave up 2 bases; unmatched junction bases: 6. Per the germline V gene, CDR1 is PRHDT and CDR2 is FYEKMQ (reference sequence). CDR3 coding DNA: TGTGCCAGCAGCTTAAGGTACCAGGGGGCCTACGAGCAGTACTTC. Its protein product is CASSLRYQGAYEQYF.

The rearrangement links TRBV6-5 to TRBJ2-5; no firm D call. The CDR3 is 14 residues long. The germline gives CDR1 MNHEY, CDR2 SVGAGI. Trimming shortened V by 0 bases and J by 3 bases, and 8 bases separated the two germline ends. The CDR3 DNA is TGTGCCAGCAGTTACTCCGTTCTGAAAGAGACCCAGTACTTC. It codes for CASSYSVLKETQYF.

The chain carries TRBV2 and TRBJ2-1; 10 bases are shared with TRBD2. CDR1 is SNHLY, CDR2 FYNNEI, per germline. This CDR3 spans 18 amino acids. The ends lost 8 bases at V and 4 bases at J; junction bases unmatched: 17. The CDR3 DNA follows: TGTGCCAGCGTTGTAGAACTAGCGGGAAATCGCTGGTACAATGAGCAGTTCTTC. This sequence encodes CASVVELAGNRWYNEQFF.

The CDR3 region is CASSFHAPNTEAFF. Written as DNA, the CDR3 is TGTGCCAGCAGCTTCCATGCACCGAACACTGAAGCTTTCTTT. This chain links TRBV11-3 with TRBJ1-1; no clear D. The CDR3 runs to 14 residues. The germline CDR1 and CDR2 sequences are SGHNT and YENEEA. Trimming removed 3 bases from V and 1 base from J, with 9 bases in between.

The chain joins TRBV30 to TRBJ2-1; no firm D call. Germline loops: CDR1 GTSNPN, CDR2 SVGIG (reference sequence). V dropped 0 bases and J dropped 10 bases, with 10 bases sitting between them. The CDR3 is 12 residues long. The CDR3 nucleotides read TGTGCCTGGAGTGTAGTTGGTCCCGAGCAGTTCTTC. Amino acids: CAWSVVGPEQFF.

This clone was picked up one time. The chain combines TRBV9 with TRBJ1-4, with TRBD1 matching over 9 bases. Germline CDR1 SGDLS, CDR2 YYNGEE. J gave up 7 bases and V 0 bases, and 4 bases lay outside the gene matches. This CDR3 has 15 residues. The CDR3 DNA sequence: TGTGCCAGCAGCGTAGGGACAGGGGAAGTTGAAAAACTGTTTTTT. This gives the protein CASSVGTGEVEKLFF.

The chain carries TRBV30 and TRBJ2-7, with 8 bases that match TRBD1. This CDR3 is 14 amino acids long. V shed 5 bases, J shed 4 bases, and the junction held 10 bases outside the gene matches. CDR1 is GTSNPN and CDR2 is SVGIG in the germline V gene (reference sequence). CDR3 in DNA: TGTGCCTGGGGGGTCGGGACAGGAGCTTACGAGCAGTACTTC. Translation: CAWGVGTGAYEQYF.

The CDR3 spells CAWSVQGLAGGLRKDTQYF. CDR3 DNA sequence: TGTGCCTGGAGTGTACAAGGACTAGCGGGGGGTCTTCGGAAAGATACGCAGTATTTT. V is TRBV30 and J is TRBJ2-3, with 14 bases fitting TRBD2. The V and J ends lost 0 bases and 5 bases, in that order; junction bases with no gene match: 13. The CDR3 has 19 residues. Looked up from germline, CDR1 is GTSNPN and CDR2 is SVGIG (reference sequence).

The CDR3 loop is CASSLIVEYEQYF. CDR3 sequence (DNA): TGTGCCAGCAGCTTAATAGTTGAGTACGAGCAGTACTTC. This chain joins TRBV5-8 and TRBJ2-7; D gene uncertain. The CDR3 has 13 residues. Germline V lookup: CDR1 SGHTS, CDR2 YDEGEE. V was clipped by 2 bases and J by 4 bases, with 10 bases between them. Using reference TRBV5-8 and TRBJ2-7 for the parts outside the CDR3, the full variable domain is EAGVTQSPTHLIKTRGQQATLRCSPISGHTSVYWYQQALGLGLQFLLWYDEGEERNRGNFPPRFSGRQFPNYSSELNVNALELEDSALYLCASSLIVEYEQYFGPGTRLTVT.

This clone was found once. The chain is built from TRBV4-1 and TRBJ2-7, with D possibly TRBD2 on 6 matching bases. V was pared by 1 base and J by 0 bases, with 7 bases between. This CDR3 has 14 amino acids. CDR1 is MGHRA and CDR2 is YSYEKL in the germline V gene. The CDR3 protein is CASSQVGGSYEQYF. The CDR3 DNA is TGCGCCAGCAGCCAAGTGGGGGGCTCCTACGAGCAGTACTTC.

The CDR3 here is CAWSVSSGSFHEQYF. CDR3 in DNA: TGTGCCTGGAGTGTAAGCAGCGGTTCTTTCCACGAGCAGTACTTC. The chain uses TRBV30 and TRBJ2-7; a weak D match, TRBD2 (5 bases). The germline CDR1 and CDR2 sequences are GTSNPN and SVGIG (reference sequence). The V end was cut by 0 bases, the J end by 5 bases, with 17 bases between. CDR3 length: 15 amino acids.

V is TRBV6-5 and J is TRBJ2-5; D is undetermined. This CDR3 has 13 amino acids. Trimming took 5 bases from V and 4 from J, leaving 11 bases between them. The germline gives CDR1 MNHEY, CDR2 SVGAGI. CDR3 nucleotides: TGTGCCAGCAGTCGACTTGGCTCAGAGACCCAGTACTTC. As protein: CASSRLGSETQYF.

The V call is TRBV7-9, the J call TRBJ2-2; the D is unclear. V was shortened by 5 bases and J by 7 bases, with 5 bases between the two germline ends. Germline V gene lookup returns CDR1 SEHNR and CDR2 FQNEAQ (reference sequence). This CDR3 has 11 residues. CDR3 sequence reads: CASSEYGELFF. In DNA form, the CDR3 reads TGTGCCAGCAGCGAATACGGGGAGCTGTTTTTT.

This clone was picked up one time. The CDR3 region is CSSEQGAEAFF. The CDR3, as DNA: TGCAGCTCAGAACAGGGGGCAGAAGCTTTCTTT. The V gene is TRBV29-1, the J gene TRBJ1-1; the match to TRBD1 covers 9 bases. J was trimmed by 8 bases and V by 8 bases; bases with no gene match: 6. Germline V gene sequence: CDR1 SQVTM, CDR2 ANQGSEA. This CDR3 comprises 11 residues.